What follows are 30 T cell receptor beta chains derived from one specimen sequenced in a study of identical twins. TCRdb processed the 5' RACE reads anew with MiXCR; each CDR3 protein has one entry. The table has under 350,000 distinct CDR3 sequences, roughly 9.8% seen once; the top ten hold 7% to 8.5%. These data were likewise used in another study, on yellow fever vaccine responses in identical twins.

What was sequenced was CD8+ T cells sorted from blood. These receptors were obtained from a woman aged 18-29 years in good health.

This rearrangement joins TRBV9 to TRBJ1-1, with 7 bases matching TRBD1. The CDR3 loop spans 15 amino acids. CDR1 is SGDLS and CDR2 is YYNGEE in the germline V gene. V lost 4 bases and J lost 4; bases outside the gene matches: 10. CDR3 region: CASSPGGEGATEAFF. In DNA, the CDR3 is TGTGCCAGCAGCCCGGGGGGGGAGGGGGCCACTGAAGCTTTCTTT.

This clonotype was seen more than once but under ten times. This sequence joins TRBV20-1 and TRBJ2-1, with a possible D match to TRBD2 (5 bases). CDR3 length: 14 residues. The germline V gene encodes CDR1 DFQATT and CDR2 SNEGSKA (reference sequence). V was cut by 0 bases and J by 1 base, with 7 bases left in between. CDR3 protein: CSARDTRSYNEQFF. The CDR3, as DNA: TGCAGTGCTAGAGATACTAGGTCCTACAATGAGCAGTTCTTC.

This clonotype was counted between two and nine times. The chain has TRBV15 and TRBJ1-4, with no clear D. The CDR3 is made up of 13 amino acids. Germline V gene sequence: CDR1 LNHNV, CDR2 YYDKDF (reference sequence). The V end lost 8 bases, the J end lost 13 bases, and 20 bases lay between the germline ends. CDR3 sequence reads: CATDPDGGAGLFF. CDR3 nucleotides: TGTGCCACCGATCCGGACGGAGGCGCGGGACTGTTTTTT.

This chain joins TRBV11-2 and TRBJ2-7, with D perhaps being TRBD1 or TRBD2 (5 bases each). This CDR3 contains 13 residues. Germline CDR1 and CDR2: SGHAT and FQNNGV. The ends were cut back, 8 bases at V and 1 base at J, with 12 bases in the middle. The CDR3 region is CASEGQGSYEQYF. In nucleotides, the CDR3 is TGTGCCAGCGAGGGTCAGGGTTCCTACGAGCAGTACTTC.

This clonotype was seen many times. The gene calls are TRBV5-1 and TRBJ2-7; a weak D match, TRBD1 (6 bases). The germline V gene encodes CDR1 SGHRS and CDR2 YFSETQ. The V gene lost 5 bases and the J gene lost 0 bases, with 15 bases spanning the gap. This CDR3 has 15 amino acids. The CDR3 loop is CASSEGHRSSYEQYF. The CDR3 nucleotides are TGCGCCAGCAGTGAGGGACATCGGAGCTCCTACGAGCAGTACTTC.

V is TRBV7-3 and J is TRBJ2-7; D is unclear. CDR1 SGHTA and CDR2 FQGTGA come from the germline V gene. CDR3 size: 14 residues. Trimming took 1 base from V and 3 from J, leaving 10 bases between them. The CDR3 sequence: CASSLNGQNYEQYF. CDR3 sequence (DNA): TGTGCCAGCAGCTTAAACGGGCAGAACTACGAGCAGTACTTC.

This clonotype was seen many times. The chain joins TRBV27 to TRBJ2-4, with 8 bases identical to TRBD2. CDR1 is MNHEY and CDR2 is SMNVEV in the germline V gene (reference sequence). CDR3 length: 15 amino acids. After removal of 4 bases from V and 15 bases from J, the junction contained 17 bases not matched to a gene. Here the CDR3 DNA reads TGTGCCAGCAGTTCTTTACCGGGAGGGCCGGGCTCCCCGTACTTC. It translates to CASSSLPGGPGSPYF.

This clonotype was recorded at least ten times. The chain carries TRBV7-9 and TRBJ2-1; 9 positions agree with TRBD2. The CDR3 extends over 13 amino acids. Trimming at V came to 5 bases and at J to 8 bases, leaving 4 bases not matched to a gene. The germline V gene encodes CDR1 SEHNR and CDR2 FQNEAQ (reference sequence). The DNA of the CDR3 is TGTGCCAGCAGCACGGGGACTAGCCATGAGCAGTTCTTC. It is translated as CASSTGTSHEQFF.

The chain employs TRBV19 and TRBJ2-3, with 8 bases aligning to TRBD1. J lost 4 bases, V lost 4 bases, and 10 bases had no gene match. The V gene's germline CDR1 is LNHDA and CDR2 SQIVND (reference sequence). CDR3 length: 16 amino acids. CDR3 nucleotide sequence: TGTGCCAGTAGTAGTCTGCGGACAGGGAGAGCAGATACGCAGTATTTT. Translating gives CASSSLRTGRADTQYF.

Only one count was recorded for this clonotype. The rearrangement joins TRBV24-1 to TRBJ2-2; D unclear. Trimming stripped 7 bases from V and 9 bases from J, with 14 bases between. The germline CDR1 and CDR2 sequences are KGHDR and SFDVKD. This CDR3 contains 13 residues. The CDR3: CATRATETRELFF. CDR3 in DNA: TGTGCCACCAGGGCCACCGAAACCCGGGAGCTGTTTTTT.

This clonotype has more than one count but fewer than ten. CDR3 in DNA: TGTGCCAGCAGCCCGGACGATGAGAGCTCCTACAATGAGCAGTTCTTC. Its protein is CASSPDDESSYNEQFF. The J gene is TRBJ2-1, the V gene TRBV5-6, with D unclear. Trimming removed 4 bases from V and 0 bases from J, with 14 bases in between. This CDR3 is 16 amino acids long. Germline V gene data show CDR1 as SGHDT and CDR2 as YYEEEE.

This clonotype was found many times. V gene TRBV11-1 combines with J gene TRBJ2-7, with 9 bases that match TRBD2. The CDR3 covers 19 residues. The germline V gene encodes CDR1 SGHAT and CDR2 FQDESV (reference sequence). With 4 bases clipped from V and 4 bases from J, the junction kept 20 bases outside the gene matches. The chain's CDR3 is CASSSLELAGDSRGYEQYF. The CDR3 bases are TGTGCCAGCAGCTCCCTCGAATTAGCGGGGGACTCCCGGGGGTACGAGCAGTACTTC. The whole variable domain, filled in from reference TRBV11-1 and TRBJ2-7, reads EAEVAQSPRYKITEKSQAVAFWCDPISGHATLYWYRQILGQGPELLVQFQDESVVDDSQLPKDRFSAERLKGVDSTLKIQPAELGDSAMYLCASSSLELAGDSRGYEQYFGPGTRLTVT.

This clonotype turned up a few times. The chain joins TRBV7-2 to TRBJ2-2, with TRBD2 matching 8 bases. The CDR3 runs to 16 residues. With 0 bases clipped from V and 4 bases from J, the junction kept 4 bases outside the gene matches. The germline gives CDR1 SGHTA, CDR2 FQGNSA. CDR3 loop: CASSLATGGVTGELFF. The CDR3 nucleotides read TGTGCCAGCAGCTTAGCCACGGGAGGGGTCACCGGGGAGCTGTTTTTT.

The J gene is TRBJ2-4, the V gene TRBV7-2; 9 bases fit TRBD1. The CDR3 is 13 residues long. CDR1 and CDR2 (germline): SGHTA, FQGNSA. V shed 4 bases, J shed 6 bases, and the junction held 1 base outside the gene matches. This CDR3 is CASSSDRGNIQYF. CDR3 DNA: TGTGCCAGCAGCTCGGACAGGGGAAACATTCAGTACTTC.

This clonotype was detected many times. The J gene is TRBJ1-2, the V gene TRBV29-1; D gene unclear. Germline-derived CDR1 and CDR2 are SQVTM and ANQGSEA. Deletions cut 3 bases from V and 1 base from J, with 3 bases between. The CDR3 totals 11 residues. The CDR3 sequence: CSVEDNYGYTF. CDR3 nucleotides: TGCAGCGTTGAGGATAACTATGGCTACACCTTC.

This clonotype was seen a few times. The rearrangement uses TRBV6-2 or TRBV6-3 and TRBJ2-3; tentatively, D is TRBD1 (6 bases). The germline gives CDR1 MNHEY, CDR2 SVGEGT. The V and J ends lost 2 bases and 1 base respectively, with 13 bases between them. CDR3 length equals 16 residues. The CDR3 DNA follows: TGTGCCAGCAGTTACACACAGGGCCACGGCACAGATACGCAGTATTTT. This encodes CASSYTQGHGTDTQYF.

This clonotype has a count of ten or more. The genes are TRBV4-1 and TRBJ2-7; D unclear. This CDR3 spans 14 amino acids. The V end lost 1 base, the J end lost 3 bases, and 10 bases lay between the germline ends. Germline lookup yields CDR1 MGHRA and CDR2 YSYEKL. CDR3 in amino acids: CASSQGLEFYEQYF. CDR3 coding DNA: TGCGCCAGCAGCCAAGGATTGGAATTCTACGAGCAGTACTTC.

This clonotype was seen many times. The chain combines TRBV2 with TRBJ2-1; maybe TRBD1 (6 bases). There are 11 residues in the CDR3. The germline V and J ends were trimmed by 8 bases and 5 bases, with 7 bases remaining between them. Per germline, CDR1 SNHLY and CDR2 FYNNEI. CDR3 region: CASHRDNEQFF. CDR3 DNA: TGTGCCAGCCACAGGGACAATGAGCAGTTCTTC.

V and J are TRBV20-1 and TRBJ2-1; 16 positions agree with TRBD2. Germline V gene data show CDR1 as DFQATT and CDR2 as SNEGSKA (reference sequence). With V trimmed by 0 bases and J by 9 bases, 11 bases remained unmatched. The CDR3 spans 18 residues. For the CDR3, the DNA is TGCAGTGCTAGAGACGCGGTGGGACTAGCGGGGGGGCCAGGTGAGCAGTTCTTC. Translated: CSARDAVGLAGGPGEQFF.

In this sample, this clonotype turned up a few times. The rearrangement links TRBV3-1 to TRBJ2-2, with 9 bases that match TRBD2. The CDR3 consists of 16 residues. The junction had 2 bases not matched to a gene; V was cut back by 0 bases and J by 3 bases. Germline assignment: CDR1 LGHDT and CDR2 YNNKEL (reference sequence). The CDR3 coding sequence is TGTGCCAGCAGCCAAGAGCGGGGGGGGTACACCGGGGAGCTGTTTTTT. Translation: CASSQERGGYTGELFF. The whole variable domain, remainder taken from reference TRBV3-1 and TRBJ2-2, is DTAVSQTPKYLVTQMGNDKSIKCEQNLGHDTMYWYKQDSKKFLKIMFSYNNKELIINETVPNRFSPKSPDKAHLNLHINSLELGDSAVYFCASSQERGGYTGELFFGEGSRLTVL.

The chain has TRBV20-1 and TRBJ2-3; D is undetermined. V shed 5 bases and J shed 1 base, with 19 bases lying between them. CDR1 DFQATT and CDR2 SNEGSKA come from the germline V gene (reference sequence). The CDR3 is made up of 16 amino acids. The chain's CDR3 is CSAQRTHELGTDTQYF. The DNA of the CDR3 is TGCAGTGCTCAAAGGACCCATGAGTTGGGCACAGATACGCAGTATTTT.

This chain connects TRBV11-2 to TRBJ2-7; no clear D gene. CDR3 length equals 12 residues. Per germline, CDR1 SGHAT and CDR2 FQNNGV. V was pared by 4 bases and J by 7 bases, with 11 bases between. The CDR3, as DNA: TGTGCCAGCAGCTATTTCCCCAGGGAGCAGTACTTC. Residues: CASSYFPREQYF.

This clonotype appeared many times. The chain joins TRBV11-2 to TRBJ2-1; 7 bases match TRBD2. With V trimmed by 5 bases and J by 3 bases, 7 bases remained unmatched. CDR3 size: 15 residues. CDR1 is SGHAT and CDR2 is FQNNGV in the germline V gene. CDR3 nucleotide sequence: TGTGCCAGCAGCGTGATTCGCGGGAGCTACAATGAGCAGTTCTTC. Its translation: CASSVIRGSYNEQFF.

This clonotype was counted many times. J is TRBJ2-3 and V is TRBV12-3 or TRBV12-4; TRBD1 aligns across 9 bases. This CDR3 contains 17 residues. With V trimmed by 2 bases and J by 1 base, 7 bases remained unmatched. The DNA for the CDR3 is TGTGCCAGCAGTTTACCCGACAGGGGGATCGGCACAGATACGCAGTATTTT. Protein product: CASSLPDRGIGTDTQYF.

This clonotype was seen many times. The chain links TRBV10-3 to TRBJ2-1, with 7 bases fitting TRBD2. The V and J ends lost 11 bases and 7 bases, in that order; junction bases with no gene match: 5. This CDR3 spans 11 amino acids. Germline assignment: CDR1 ENHRY and CDR2 SYGVKD. The CDR3 bases are TGTGCCTCGGGGGGTGGGAATGAGCAGTTCTTC. It codes for CASGGGNEQFF.

This clonotype was found many times. The junction differs from germline at one of its ends, possibly a read error. This chain connects TRBV7-7 to TRBJ2-1, with D tentatively TRBD1 (6 bases). Germline V lookup: CDR1 SSHAT, CDR2 FNYEAQ (reference sequence). This CDR3 is 16 amino acids long. DNA of the CDR3: TGTGCTAGCAGCTTAGCGCTGGGCAGGGGATACAATGAGCAGTTCTTC. This translates into CASSLALGRGYNEQFF. Full variable domain (remainder filled in from reference TRBV7-7 and TRBJ2-1): GAGVSQSPRYKVTKRGQDVTLRCDPISSHATLYWYQQALGQGPEFLTYFNYEAQPDKSGLPSDRFSAERPEGSISTLTIQRTEQRDSAMYRCASSLALGRGYNEQFFGPGTRLTVL.

This clonotype was counted many times. The chain links TRBV29-1 to TRBJ2-1; 8 bases align to TRBD1. The CDR3 consists of 15 residues. Germline V lookup: CDR1 SQVTM, CDR2 ANQGSEA. With V trimmed by 1 base and J by 8 bases, 10 bases remained unmatched. CDR3 nucleotides: TGCAGCGTTGAAGCGACGGACAGGGAAGTATATGAGCAGTTCTTC. It encodes CSVEATDREVYEQFF.

The sample holds a few counts of this clonotype. The chain has TRBV2 and TRBJ2-7, with D unresolved. The CDR3 consists of 13 residues. Germline CDR1 reads SNHLY; CDR2 reads FYNNEI. V was clipped by 4 bases and J by 2 bases, with 9 bases between them. The CDR3: CASSVVPTYEQYF. The CDR3 DNA reads TGTGCCAGCAGTGTGGTACCGACCTACGAGCAGTACTTC.

The chain combines TRBV4-3 with TRBJ2-3; 10 bases are a match to TRBD2. The ends lost 0 bases at V and 5 bases at J; junction bases unmatched: 5. The CDR3 spans 16 residues. Germline CDR1 LGHNA, CDR2 YSLEER. The CDR3, as DNA: TGCGCCAGCAGCCAAGAGAGCGGGAGGGCCCAAGATACGCAGTATTTT. This encodes CASSQESGRAQDTQYF.

In this sample, this clonotype turned up many times. This sequence joins TRBV11-2 and TRBJ2-1; no clear D. Germline values: CDR1 SGHAT, CDR2 FQNNGV. V gave up 4 bases and J gave up 1 base, with 11 bases separating them. There are 15 residues in the CDR3. The CDR3 DNA is TGTGCCAGCAGCTCCCCTCTGCGGTCCTACAATGAGCAGTTCTTC. Its protein is CASSSPLRSYNEQFF.